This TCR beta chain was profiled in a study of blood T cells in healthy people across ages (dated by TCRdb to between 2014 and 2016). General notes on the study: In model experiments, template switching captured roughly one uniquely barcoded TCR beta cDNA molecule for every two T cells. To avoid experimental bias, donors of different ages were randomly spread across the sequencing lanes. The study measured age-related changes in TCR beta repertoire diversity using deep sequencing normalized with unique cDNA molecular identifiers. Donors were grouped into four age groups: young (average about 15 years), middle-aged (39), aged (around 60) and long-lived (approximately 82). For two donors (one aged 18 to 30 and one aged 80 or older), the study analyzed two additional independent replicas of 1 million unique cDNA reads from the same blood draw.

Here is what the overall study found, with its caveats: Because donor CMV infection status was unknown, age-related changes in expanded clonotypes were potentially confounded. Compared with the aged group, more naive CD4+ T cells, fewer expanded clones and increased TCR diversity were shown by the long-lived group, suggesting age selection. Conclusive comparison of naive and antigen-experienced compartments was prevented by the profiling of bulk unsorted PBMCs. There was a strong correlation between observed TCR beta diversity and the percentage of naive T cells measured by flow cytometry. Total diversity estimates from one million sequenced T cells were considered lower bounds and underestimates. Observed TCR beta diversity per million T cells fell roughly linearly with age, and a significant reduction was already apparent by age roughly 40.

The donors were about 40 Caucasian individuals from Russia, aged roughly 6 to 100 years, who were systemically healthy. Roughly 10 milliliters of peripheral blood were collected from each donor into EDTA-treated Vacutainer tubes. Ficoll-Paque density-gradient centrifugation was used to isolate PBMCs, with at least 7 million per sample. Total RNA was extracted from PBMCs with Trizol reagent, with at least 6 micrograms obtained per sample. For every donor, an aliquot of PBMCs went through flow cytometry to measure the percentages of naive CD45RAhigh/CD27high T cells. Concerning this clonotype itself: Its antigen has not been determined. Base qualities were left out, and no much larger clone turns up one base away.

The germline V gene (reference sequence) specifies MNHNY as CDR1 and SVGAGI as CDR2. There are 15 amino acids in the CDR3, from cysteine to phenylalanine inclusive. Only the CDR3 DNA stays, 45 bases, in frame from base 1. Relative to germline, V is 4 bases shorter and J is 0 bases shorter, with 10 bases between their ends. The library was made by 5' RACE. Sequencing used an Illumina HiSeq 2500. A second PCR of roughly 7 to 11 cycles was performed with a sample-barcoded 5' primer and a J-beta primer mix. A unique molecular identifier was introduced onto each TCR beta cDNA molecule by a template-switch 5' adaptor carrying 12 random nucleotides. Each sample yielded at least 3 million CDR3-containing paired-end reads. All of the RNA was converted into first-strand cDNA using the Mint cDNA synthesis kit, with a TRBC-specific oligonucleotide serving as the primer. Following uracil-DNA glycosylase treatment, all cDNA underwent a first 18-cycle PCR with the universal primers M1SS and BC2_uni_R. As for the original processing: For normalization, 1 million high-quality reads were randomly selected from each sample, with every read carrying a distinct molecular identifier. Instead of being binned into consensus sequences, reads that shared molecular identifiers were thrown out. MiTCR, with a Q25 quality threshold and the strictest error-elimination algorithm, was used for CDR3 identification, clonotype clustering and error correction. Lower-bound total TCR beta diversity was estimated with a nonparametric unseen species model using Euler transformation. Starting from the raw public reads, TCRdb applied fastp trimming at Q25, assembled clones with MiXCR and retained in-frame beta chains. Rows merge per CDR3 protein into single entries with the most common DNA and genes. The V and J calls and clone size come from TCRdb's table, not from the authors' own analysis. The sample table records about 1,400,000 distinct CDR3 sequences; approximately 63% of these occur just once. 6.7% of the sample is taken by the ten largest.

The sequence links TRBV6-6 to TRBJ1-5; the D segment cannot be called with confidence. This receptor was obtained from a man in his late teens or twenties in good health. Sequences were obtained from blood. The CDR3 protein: CASSFEDYSNQPQHF. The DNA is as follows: TGTGCCAGCAGTTTCGAGGATTATAGCAATCAGCCCCAGCATTTT.